What follows is one TCR beta chain and its context. This clonotype was observed at least ten times. The target of this receptor is not known. No much larger clone exists at a distance of one base, and base qualities are not known. The record originates from a study of regulatory T cells in long-lasting Graves disease (dated by TCRdb to about 2021). In the study overall: Antithyroid drugs had been taken for less than 3 months by newly diagnosed Graves' disease patients. Patients with persistent Graves' disease were compared with patients with newly diagnosed Graves' disease using TCR sequencing and RNA sequencing of peripheral blood. The study took place in China and was registered as a clinical trial. A total of around 35 samples underwent TCR sequencing, from 13 patients with persistent Graves' disease and some 20 patients with newly diagnosed Graves' disease.

Explained via the paper, the time point label denotes: newly diagnosed GD, antithyroid drugs for less than 3 months. RNA was extracted from PBMCs in TRIzol for both TCR sequencing and RNA sequencing. Graves' disease was diagnosed according to American Thyroid Association guidelines. Patients were recruited from an endocrinology department in Xi'an, China. Each patient gave 7.5 to 10 milliliters of peripheral blood, collected in an EDTA anticoagulant tube. Ficoll Paque Plus density gradient separation was used to isolate PBMCs, and no further T cell sorting was done. RNA quality was checked with an Agilent 2100 Bioanalyzer and agarose gel, and concentration with a NanoDrop 2000. Library creation used multiplex PCR. The instrument given in TCRdb is Illumina HiSeq 4000. iRepertoire HTBI primers and Arm-PCR amplification of CDR3 regions were used to construct TCR beta libraries. Before sequencing, the PCR products went through gel purification. The source study handled its data this way. Across samples, around 58 TRBV and 13 to 15 TRBJ segments were identified and used for gene usage analysis of CDR3 amino acid clonotypes. COPE and FqMerger were used to merge the filtered high-quality paired reads into contigs. Contigs were aligned with BLAST to IMGT TRBV, TRBD and TRBJ reference genes, and CDR3 was defined per IMGT. Any clonotype with a frequency above 0.1% was counted as a highly expanded clone. Repertoire diversity was measured by Shannon entropy, and V-J evenness by the Gini coefficient. A clonotype was considered public if more than one individual shared it. Clones were called with MiXCR by TCRdb after fastp trimmed the public reads at Q25, and only in-frame beta chains were retained. CDR3 protein sequences are deduplicated, and each keeps its most common genes and DNA. The V and J calls and clone size are TCRdb's, not the authors'. Across this sample there are 250,000 to 300,000 distinct CDR3 sequences, with around a sixth seen only once. About 15% of the sample rests with the top ten.

Beyond this particular receptor, the publication reports: Preferential use of TRBV28, TRBJ1-2 and TRBJ2-5 was observed in persistent disease, whereas TRBV20-1 and TRBJ2-1 were favored in newly diagnosed disease. The small sample size was acknowledged by the authors as a limitation that may reduce accuracy. Compared with newly diagnosed patients, persistent Graves' disease patients had lower TCR Shannon entropy and fewer highly expanded clones, which suggests clonal expansion. A larger number of public clonotypes was shared among persistent patients (approximately 3,000) than among newly diagnosed patients (about 990). The study examined only peripheral blood because the primary lesion, thyroid tissue, could not be accessed. Sequencing and analysis were restricted to the TCR beta chain.

From the cysteine through the phenylalanine, the CDR3 covers 13 amino acids. The kept DNA is CDR3 alone, 39 bases in frame from the first base. V loses 5 bases, J loses 4 bases, and the germline ends lie 11 bases apart. According to the germline V gene (reference sequence), CDR1 reads LNHDA and CDR2 reads SQIVND. The sample was also linked to a second study, of T cells in Graves' hyperthyroidism and ophthalmopathy. Drawing on the second study: Stable Graves' hyperthyroidism was defined as no progression to ophthalmopathy during 18 months of follow-up. Hyperthyroidism patients were newly diagnosed, had a disease duration of under 2 months, and were aged 18 to 65 years. The study excluded patients with uncontrolled infections, other autoimmune diseases, pregnancy or lactation. Diagnoses were based on clinical symptoms, serum thyroxine and TRAb, thyroid ultrasound and orbital computed tomography. The TCR CDR3 was subjected to a first round of RT-PCR using the HTBI primer set and the Qiagen OneStep RT-PCR kit. Most expanded thyroid clonotypes (frequency above 0.001) were also detected in blood, a finding suggesting that blood repertoires may reflect thyroid immune responses. In cross-validation, a model built on a 13 V-J signature told ophthalmopathy apart from stable hyperthyroidism with 87.88% sensitivity and roughly 83% specificity, and in testing the same model reached 80%/75%. During validation, the model predicted progression to ophthalmopathy a median of roughly 7.1 months ahead of onset, with roughly 65% sensitivity and 72% to 85% specificity. A discovery cohort of approximately 100 patients, roughly 45 with Graves' ophthalmopathy and under 60 with stable Graves' hyperthyroidism, was used to find distinguishing TCR V-J signatures. An independent validation cohort of 18 to 20 hyperthyroidism patients and more than 15 patients who later progressed to ophthalmopathy tested prospective prediction of ophthalmopathy. The approximately 100 discovery patients were divided at random into training and test sets in a 7:3 ratio. In addition, the study compared T-cell repertoires in thyroid tissue and in blood from 6 or 7 Graves' hyperthyroidism patients. After blood sampling, hyperthyroidism patients were treated with methimazole at a starting dose of 30 mg daily, and ophthalmopathy patients were treated with high-dose intravenous methylprednisolone. Libraries were constructed in a second round of multiplex PCR, after which size selection and purification were carried out. The libraries were sequenced on an Illumina HiSeq2000 using paired-end 100 bp reads. SOAPnuke was used to process the raw data, throwing out any read that contained adapters or uncalled bases, had a mean Phred below 15, or lacked an exact constant-primer or identifier match. High-quality paired reads were merged using COPE v1.2.5, and each unique nucleotide sequence was defined as a clonotype. MiTCR v1.1 was used to align the clonotypes against IMGT TRBV, TRBD and TRBJ reference segments. The analysis included only V-J combinations with a frequency above 0.0001, which together covered roughly 99% of the repertoires. The TCS score was defined as F50 (clonal expansion) divided by E x V (chaos), with BLOSUM62-based TCRdist calculated between CDR3 peptides within each V-J. Welch's t-statistics and random forest reduced approximately 520 V-J features to around 14, which were used in a naive Bayes classifier (R e1071). No statistical method was used to set the sample size in advance, and investigators knew the group allocation. The paper reports TCR Vbeta CDR3 sequencing of approximately 130 peripheral blood samples: under 45 ophthalmopathy, about 75 hyperthyroidism and approximately 17 progressor patients.

The TCR comes from a woman aged 25 to 45 with Graves disease. Donor details come from another sample of the same person, matched by shared clones. The source was peripheral blood mononuclear cells (PBMCs), collected at new diagnosis, from a patient treated with antithyroid drugs. This sequence uses TRBV19 and TRBJ1-1, with the D segment identity uncertain. The bases are TGTGCCAGTAGTTCCGGGCCGAGCACTGAAGCTTTCTTT. Its translation is CASSSGPSTEAFF.